This TCR beta chain was retrieved from a study of cytomegalovirus exposure and HLA in healthy donors. Primers: 60 Vbeta forward and 13 Jbeta reverse. The method was immunoSEQ multiplex PCR; TCRdb's version includes in-frame clones alone and lacks a portion of them. The table includes fewer than 150,000 clones, 73% detected once. This clone was counted between two and nine times. Its antigen is not identified. Trimming pared 6 bases from V and 2 bases from J, leaving 14 bases between. The V gene's germline CDR1 is SGHNT and CDR2 YENEEA. The CDR3 length is 15 residues. Study outcomes and limitations: The investigators catalogued under 200 TCR beta chains as cytomegalovirus-associated. In a later analysis, HLA-C alleles had the fewest associated TCRs, DRB1 alleles the most. The study assumed roughly uniform donor sequencing depth for presence/absence analyses.

V usage is TRBV11-3 and J usage is TRBJ2-1; perhaps TRBD1 as D (5 bases). The source is a human donor in good health. Material: PBMCs. DNA of the CDR3: TGTGCCAGCAGGGGCAGGGTCGGCCCCTACAATGAGCAGTTCTTC. This encodes CASRGRVGPYNEQFF.